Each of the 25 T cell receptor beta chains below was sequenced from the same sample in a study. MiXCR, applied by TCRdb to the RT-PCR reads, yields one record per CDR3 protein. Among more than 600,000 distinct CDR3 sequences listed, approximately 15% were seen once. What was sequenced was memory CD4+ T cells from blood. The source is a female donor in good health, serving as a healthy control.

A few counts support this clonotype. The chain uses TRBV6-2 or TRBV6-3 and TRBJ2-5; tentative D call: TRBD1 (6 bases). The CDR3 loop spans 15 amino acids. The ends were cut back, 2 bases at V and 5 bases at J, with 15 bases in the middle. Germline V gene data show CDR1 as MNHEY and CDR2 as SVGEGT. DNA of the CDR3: TGTGCCAGCAGTTACGGGCAGGGGATCGTGGAGACCCAGTACTTC. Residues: CASSYGQGIVETQYF.

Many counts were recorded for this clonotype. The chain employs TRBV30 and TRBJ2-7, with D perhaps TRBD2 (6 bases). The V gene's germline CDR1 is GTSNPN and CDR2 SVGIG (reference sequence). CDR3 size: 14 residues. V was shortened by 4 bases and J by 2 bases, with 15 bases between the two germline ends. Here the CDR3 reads CAWNGGVSPYEQYF. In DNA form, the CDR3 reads TGTGCCTGGAACGGCGGGGTTTCTCCCTACGAGCAGTACTTC.

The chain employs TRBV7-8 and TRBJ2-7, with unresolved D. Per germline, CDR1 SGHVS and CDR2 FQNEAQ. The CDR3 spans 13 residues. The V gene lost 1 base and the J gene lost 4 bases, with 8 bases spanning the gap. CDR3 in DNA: TGTGCCAGCAGCTTAGTGGGGTTGTACGAGCAGTACTTC. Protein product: CASSLVGLYEQYF.

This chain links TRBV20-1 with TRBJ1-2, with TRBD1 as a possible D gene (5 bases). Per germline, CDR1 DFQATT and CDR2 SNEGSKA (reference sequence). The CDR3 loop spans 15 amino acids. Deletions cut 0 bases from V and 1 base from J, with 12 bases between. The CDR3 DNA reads TGCAGTGCTAGAGAGGGGCTTCAGGATAACTATGGCTACACCTTC. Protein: CSAREGLQDNYGYTF.

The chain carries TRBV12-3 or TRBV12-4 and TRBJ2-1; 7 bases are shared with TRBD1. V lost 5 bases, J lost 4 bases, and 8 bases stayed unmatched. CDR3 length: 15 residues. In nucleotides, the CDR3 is TGTGCCAGCAGTGCCCCGACAGGGATGTACAATGAGCAGTTCTTC. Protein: CASSAPTGMYNEQFF.

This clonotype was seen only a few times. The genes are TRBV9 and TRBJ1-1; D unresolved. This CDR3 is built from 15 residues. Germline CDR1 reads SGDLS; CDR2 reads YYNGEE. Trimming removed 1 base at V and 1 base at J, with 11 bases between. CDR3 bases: TGTGCCAGCAGCGTATTTTCGGCCCCGAACACTGAAGCTTTCTTT. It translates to CASSVFSAPNTEAFF. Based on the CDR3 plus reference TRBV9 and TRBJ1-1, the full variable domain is DSGVTQTPKHLITATGQRVTLRCSPRSGDLSVYWYQQSLDQGLQFLIQYYNGEERAKGNILERFSAQQFPDLHSELNLSSLELGDSALYFCASSVFSAPNTEAFFGQGTRLTVV.

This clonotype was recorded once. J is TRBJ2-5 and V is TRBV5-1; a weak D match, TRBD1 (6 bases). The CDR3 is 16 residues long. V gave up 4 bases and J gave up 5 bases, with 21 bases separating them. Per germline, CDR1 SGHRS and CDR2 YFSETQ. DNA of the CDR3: TGCGCCAGCAGCGAGGGGGACATGACTTATCCGGAGACCCAGTACTTC. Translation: CASSEGDMTYPETQYF.

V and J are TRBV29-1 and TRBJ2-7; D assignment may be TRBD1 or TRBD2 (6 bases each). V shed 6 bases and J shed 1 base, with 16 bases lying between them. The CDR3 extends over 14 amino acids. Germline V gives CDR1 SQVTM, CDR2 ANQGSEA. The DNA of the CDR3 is TGCAGCGTAAATCGGGGGCAGGGGTCCTACGAGCAGTACTTC. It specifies CSVNRGQGSYEQYF.

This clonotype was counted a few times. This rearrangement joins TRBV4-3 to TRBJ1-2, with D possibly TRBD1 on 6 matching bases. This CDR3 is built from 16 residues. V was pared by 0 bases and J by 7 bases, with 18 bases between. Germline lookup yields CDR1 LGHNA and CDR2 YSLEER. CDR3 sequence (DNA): TGCGCCAGCAGCCAAGAGGATATACAGGGCTGGGGTGGCTACACCTTC. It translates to CASSQEDIQGWGGYTF.

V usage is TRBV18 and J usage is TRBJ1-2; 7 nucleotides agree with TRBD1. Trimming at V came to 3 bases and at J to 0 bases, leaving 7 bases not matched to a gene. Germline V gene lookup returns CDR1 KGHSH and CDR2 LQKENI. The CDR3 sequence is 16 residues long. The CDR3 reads CASSPTGTDPNYGYTF. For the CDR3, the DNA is TGTGCCAGCTCACCGACCGGGACAGACCCTAACTATGGCTACACCTTC.

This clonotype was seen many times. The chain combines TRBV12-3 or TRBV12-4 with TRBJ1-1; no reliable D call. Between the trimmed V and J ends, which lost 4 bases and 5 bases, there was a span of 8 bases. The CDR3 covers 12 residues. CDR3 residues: CASSSTATEAFF. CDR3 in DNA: TGTGCCAGCAGTTCAACGGCGACTGAAGCTTTCTTT.

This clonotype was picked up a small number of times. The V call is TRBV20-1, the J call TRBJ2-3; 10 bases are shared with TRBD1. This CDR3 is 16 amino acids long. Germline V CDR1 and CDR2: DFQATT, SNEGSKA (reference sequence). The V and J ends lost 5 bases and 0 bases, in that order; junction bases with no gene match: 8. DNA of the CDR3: TGCAGTGCTCAACCCCGGGACAGGGGTAGCACAGATACGCAGTATTTT. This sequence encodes CSAQPRDRGSTDTQYF.

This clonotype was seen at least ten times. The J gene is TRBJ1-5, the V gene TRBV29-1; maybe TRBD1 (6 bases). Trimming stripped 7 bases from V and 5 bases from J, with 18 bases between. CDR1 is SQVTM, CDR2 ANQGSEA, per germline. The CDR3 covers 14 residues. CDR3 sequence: CSGGPQGRDQPQHF. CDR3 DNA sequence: TGCAGCGGCGGACCACAGGGACGGGATCAGCCCCAGCATTTT. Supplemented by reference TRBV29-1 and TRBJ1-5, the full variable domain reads SAVISQKPSRDICQRGTSLTIQCQVDSQVTMMFWYRQQPGQSLTLIATANQGSEATYESGFVIDKFPISRPNLTFSTLTVSNMSPEDSSIYLCSGGPQGRDQPQHFGDGTRLSIL.

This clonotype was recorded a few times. CDR3 in DNA: TGCGCCAGCAGCTTGGAGCCCGTAACCGGGGGCAATCAGCCCCAGCATTTT. This codes for CASSLEPVTGGNQPQHF. The V call is TRBV5-1, the J call TRBJ1-5; D unclear. The CDR3 is 17 amino acids. V shed 0 bases and J shed 2 bases, with 15 bases lying between them. From germline, CDR1 is SGHRS and CDR2 YFSETQ.

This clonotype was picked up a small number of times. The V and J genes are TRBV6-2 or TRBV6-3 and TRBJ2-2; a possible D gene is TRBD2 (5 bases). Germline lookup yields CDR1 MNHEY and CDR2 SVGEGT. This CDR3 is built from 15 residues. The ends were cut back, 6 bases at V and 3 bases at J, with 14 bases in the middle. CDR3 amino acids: CASRRSGIDTGELFF. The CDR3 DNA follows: TGTGCCAGCAGACGATCGGGAATTGACACCGGGGAGCTGTTTTTT.

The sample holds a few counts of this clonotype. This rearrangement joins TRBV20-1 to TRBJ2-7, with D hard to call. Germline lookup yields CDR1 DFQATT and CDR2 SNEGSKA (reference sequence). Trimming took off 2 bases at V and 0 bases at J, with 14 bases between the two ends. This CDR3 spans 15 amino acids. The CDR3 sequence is CSARSRRASSYEQYF. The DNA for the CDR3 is TGCAGTGCTAGAAGCCGTCGGGCCTCCTCCTACGAGCAGTACTTC.

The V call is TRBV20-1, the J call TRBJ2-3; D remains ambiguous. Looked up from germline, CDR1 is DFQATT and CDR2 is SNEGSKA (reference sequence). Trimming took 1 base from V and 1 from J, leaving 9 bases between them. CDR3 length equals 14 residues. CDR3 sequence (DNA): TGCAGTGCTAGAGGAGAGACTGGCACAGATACGCAGTATTTT. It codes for CSARGETGTDTQYF.

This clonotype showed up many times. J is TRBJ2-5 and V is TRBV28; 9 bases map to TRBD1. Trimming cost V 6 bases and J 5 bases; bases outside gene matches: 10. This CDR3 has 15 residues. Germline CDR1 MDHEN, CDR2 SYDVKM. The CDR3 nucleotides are TGTGCCAGCAGAATGGGGGACAGGGTGATGGAGACCCAGTACTTC. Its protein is CASRMGDRVMETQYF.

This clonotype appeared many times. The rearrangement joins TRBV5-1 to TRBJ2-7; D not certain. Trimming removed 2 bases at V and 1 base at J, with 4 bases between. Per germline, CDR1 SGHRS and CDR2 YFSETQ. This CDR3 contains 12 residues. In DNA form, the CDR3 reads TGCGCCAGCAGCTTTGGGTCCTACGAGCAGTACTTC. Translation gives CASSFGSYEQYF.

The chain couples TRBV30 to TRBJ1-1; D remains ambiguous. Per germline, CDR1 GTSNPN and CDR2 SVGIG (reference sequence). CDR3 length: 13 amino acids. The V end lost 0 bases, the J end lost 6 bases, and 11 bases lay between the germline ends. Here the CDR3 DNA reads TGTGCCTGGAGTGTATGGTCGGGCGCTGAAGCTTTCTTT. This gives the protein CAWSVWSGAEAFF.

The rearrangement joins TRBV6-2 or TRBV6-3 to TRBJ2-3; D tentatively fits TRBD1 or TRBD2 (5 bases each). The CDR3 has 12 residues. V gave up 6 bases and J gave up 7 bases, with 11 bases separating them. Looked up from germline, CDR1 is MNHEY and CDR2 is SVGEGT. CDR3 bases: TGTGCCAGCAGCACGGGACCTCATACGCAGTATTTT. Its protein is CASSTGPHTQYF.

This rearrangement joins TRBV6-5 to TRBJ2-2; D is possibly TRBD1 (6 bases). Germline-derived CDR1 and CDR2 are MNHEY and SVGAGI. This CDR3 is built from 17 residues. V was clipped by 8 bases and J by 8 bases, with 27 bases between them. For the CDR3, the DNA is TGTGCCAGCGGGGGCGCAGGGTATAATTCTAGAGGTGGGGAGCTGTTTTTT. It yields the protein CASGGAGYNSRGGELFF.

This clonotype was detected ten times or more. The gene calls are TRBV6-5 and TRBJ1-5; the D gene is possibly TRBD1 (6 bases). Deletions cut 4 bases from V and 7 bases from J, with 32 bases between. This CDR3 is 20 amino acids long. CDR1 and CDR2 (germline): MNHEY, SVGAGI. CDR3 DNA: TGTGCCAGCAGTTCTTTGTCCGGGGGCTCATTGCCTCGGTGGGTGCAGCCCCAGCATTTT. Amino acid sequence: CASSSLSGGSLPRWVQPQHF.

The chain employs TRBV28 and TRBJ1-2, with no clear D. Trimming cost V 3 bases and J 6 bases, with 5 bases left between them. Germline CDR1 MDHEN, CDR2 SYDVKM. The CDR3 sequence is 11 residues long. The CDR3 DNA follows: TGTGCCAGCAGTTTGGAGGATGGCTACACCTTC. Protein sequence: CASSLEDGYTF.

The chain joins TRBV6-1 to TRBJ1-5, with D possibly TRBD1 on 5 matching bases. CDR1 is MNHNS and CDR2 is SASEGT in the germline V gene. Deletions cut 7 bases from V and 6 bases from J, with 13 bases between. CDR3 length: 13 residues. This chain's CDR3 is CASTDSLGQPQHF. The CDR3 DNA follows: TGTGCCAGCACCGACAGCCTAGGTCAGCCCCAGCATTTT.